These 28 T cell receptor beta chains were all obtained from the same sample, sequenced in a study of shared clonotypes between healthy human individuals. Naive CD8 populations comprised CD45RO-negative cells positively selected for CCR7, excluding terminally differentiated effector memory CD45RA+ cells. Profiled with immunoSEQ multiplex PCR; TCRdb holds only in-frame clones, not every one. The data show about 550,000 clones, around 95% seen once. The sample consisted of naive CD8+ T cells sorted from blood. The receptor source for this set is a woman in her 30s in good health.

The CDR3 spells CASSLRDTQYF. CDR3 DNA: TGTGCCAGCAGTTTAAGGGATACGCAGTATTTT. The gene calls are TRBV28 and TRBJ2-3; D gene uncertain. Per the germline V gene, CDR1 is MDHEN and CDR2 is SYDVKM. Trimming pared 2 bases from V and 6 bases from J, leaving 3 bases between. The CDR3 totals 11 residues. Combining the CDR3 with reference TRBV28 and TRBJ2-3 gives the whole variable domain DVKVTQSSRYLVKRTGEKVFLECVQDMDHENMFWYRQDPGLGLRLIYFSYDVKMKEKGDIPEGYSVSREKKERFSLILESASTNQTSMYLCASSLRDTQYFGPGTRLTVL.

The chain joins TRBV27 to TRBJ2-1, with a possible D match to TRBD2 (6 bases). This CDR3 has 18 residues. V lost 5 bases and J lost 4, with 24 bases in between. Germline loops: CDR1 MNHEY, CDR2 SMNVEV (reference sequence). CDR3 bases: TGTGCCAGCAGTCCCGAGGCGACCTGGGAGGAATCTTACAATGAGCAGTTCTTC. The encoded protein is CASSPEATWEESYNEQFF.

The chain links TRBV19 to TRBJ1-5; maybe TRBD1 (6 bases). Trimming cost V 6 bases and J 0 bases, with 21 bases left between them. The CDR3 has 18 residues. The germline gives CDR1 LNHDA, CDR2 SQIVND (reference sequence). The CDR3 sequence: CASRGHRGARLSNQPQHF. The CDR3 bases are TGTGCCAGTAGGGGACATAGGGGGGCTCGCCTTAGCAATCAGCCCCAGCATTTT.

The chain combines TRBV28 with TRBJ2-7; 8 nucleotides agree with TRBD2. The CDR3 is made up of 13 amino acids. Looked up from germline, CDR1 is MDHEN and CDR2 is SYDVKM. V lost 8 bases, J lost 3 bases, and 6 bases stayed unmatched. The chain's CDR3 is CASSRGGLYEQYF. The DNA of the CDR3 is TGTGCCAGCTCCCGGGGGGGGCTCTACGAGCAGTACTTC.

The chain recombines TRBV27 with TRBJ1-2; weak D call: TRBD1 (6 bases). The CDR3 extends over 15 amino acids. Germline V gives CDR1 MNHEY, CDR2 SMNVEV (reference sequence). V lost 5 bases, J lost 4 bases, and 17 bases lay in between. The CDR3 region is CASSPGGGASYGYTF. The CDR3 DNA reads TGTGCCAGCAGTCCCGGAGGGGGGGCAAGCTATGGCTACACCTTC.

The J gene is TRBJ1-2, the V gene TRBV7-9; D not resolved. With 5 bases removed from V and 4 bases from J, the gap between germline ends came to 14 bases. This CDR3 is built from 14 residues. From germline, CDR1 is SEHNR and CDR2 FQNEAQ (reference sequence). CDR3 coding DNA: TGTGCCAGCAGCCCCCCAGGCGCGGTCTATGGCTACACCTTC. It codes for CASSPPGAVYGYTF.

In DNA, the CDR3 is TGCGCCAGCAGTACCCGGACAGGGAGCGCAGATACGCAGTATTTT. This sequence encodes CASSTRTGSADTQYF. J is TRBJ2-3 and V is TRBV5-1; 8 positions match TRBD1. This CDR3 region has 15 residues. Per germline, CDR1 SGHRS and CDR2 YFSETQ. Germline trimming cut 5 bases from V and 4 bases from J; bases unmatched to any gene: 9. Full variable domain (remainder filled in from reference TRBV5-1 and TRBJ2-3): KAGVTQTPRYLIKTRGQQVTLSCSPISGHRSVSWYQQTPGQGLQFLFEYFSETQRNKGNFPGRFSGRQFSNSRSEMNVSTLELGDSALYLCASSTRTGSADTQYFGPGTRLTVL.

This chain joins TRBV9 and TRBJ2-5; 10 bases are a match to TRBD1. The J call may not be correct, given that the DNA end is closer to TRBJ2-7. Germline V lookup: CDR1 SGDLS, CDR2 YYNGEE. The CDR3 sequence is 14 residues long. CDR3 bases: TGTGCCAGCAGCGTCGGGGACAGGGGTAGCGAGCAGTACTTC. Residues: CASSVGDRGSEQYF.

V gene TRBV27 combines with J gene TRBJ2-5, with TRBD2 identical over 8 bases. CDR3 length equals 15 residues. Germline V gives CDR1 MNHEY, CDR2 SMNVEV (reference sequence). The ends lost 6 bases at V and 5 bases at J; junction bases unmatched: 11. DNA of the CDR3: TGTGCCAGCAGCCGATTTAGCGGGACTGCGGAGACCCAGTACTTC. It is translated as CASSRFSGTAETQYF.

The V gene is TRBV7-9, the J gene TRBJ2-1; the D call may be TRBD1 or TRBD2 (5 bases each). Between the trimmed V and J ends, which lost 3 bases and 8 bases, there was a span of 23 bases. CDR1 is SEHNR, CDR2 FQNEAQ, per germline (reference sequence). This CDR3 has 17 residues. CDR3 nucleotides: TGTGCCAGCAGCTTCTCGCAAGGGGAGAGTGTCGTCGATGAGCAGTTCTTC. As protein: CASSFSQGESVVDEQFF.

The chain carries TRBV4-2 and TRBJ2-2; 13 nucleotides match TRBD2. There are 16 residues in the CDR3. Germline V gives CDR1 LGHNA, CDR2 YNFKEQ. V lost 8 bases to trimming and J lost 9 bases; unmatched junction nucleotides: 12. CDR3 coding DNA: TGTGCCAGCGCTGTTTCCGGGACTAGCGGGACACGGGAGCTGTTTTTT. Translated, it gives CASAVSGTSGTRELFF.

This clone was seen once. V usage is TRBV11-2 and J usage is TRBJ1-2; the D is unclear. The ends were cut back, 0 bases at V and 12 bases at J, with 17 bases in the middle. The CDR3 is 14 residues long. Germline CDR1 and CDR2: SGHAT and FQNNGV. This chain's CDR3 is CASSLDPRAREDTF. CDR3 nucleotides: TGTGCCAGCAGCTTAGATCCGAGGGCACGGGAGGACACCTTC. The full variable domain, its missing parts supplied by reference TRBV11-2 and TRBJ1-2, is EAGVAQSPRYKIIEKRQSVAFWCNPISGHATLYWYQQILGQGPKLLIQFQNNGVVDDSQLPKDRFSAERLKGVDSTLKIQPAKLEDSAVYLCASSLDPRAREDTFGSGTRLTVV.

In its sample, this clone was seen once. The chain uses TRBV2 and TRBJ2-7; 11 bases are shared with TRBD2. V shed 2 bases, J shed 1 base, and the junction held 7 bases outside the gene matches. This CDR3 comprises 17 residues. Germline-derived CDR1 and CDR2 are SNHLY and FYNNEI. This CDR3 reads CASSETSGSWGSYEQYF. The CDR3 DNA reads as TGTGCCAGCAGTGAAACTAGCGGGAGCTGGGGGTCCTACGAGCAGTACTTC.

The chain recombines TRBV13 with TRBJ1-1, with D hard to call. Trimming pared 5 bases from V and 1 base from J, leaving 17 bases between. Germline V gene data show CDR1 as PRHDT and CDR2 as FYEKMQ (reference sequence). This CDR3 has 16 amino acids. The CDR3 bases are TGTGCCAGCAGCCCGACGAGAGAACGGAGGAACACTGAAGCTTTCTTT. Its protein is CASSPTRERRNTEAFF.

The DNA of the CDR3 is TGTGCCAGCAGCCAAATCGAAGTTTCCTACGAGCAGTACTTC. This sequence encodes CASSQIEVSYEQYF. The J gene is TRBJ2-7, the V gene TRBV2, with no clear D. The length of the CDR3 is 14 residues. Germline V gene sequence: CDR1 SNHLY, CDR2 FYNNEI. V was cut by 6 bases and J by 1 base, with 13 bases left in between.

The V call is TRBV9, the J call TRBJ1-5; tentatively, D is TRBD1 (5 bases). CDR1 is SGDLS, CDR2 YYNGEE, per germline. V gave up 3 bases and J gave up 2 bases, with 12 bases separating them. The CDR3 is 15 residues long. The CDR3 is CASSESGVGNQPQHF. CDR3 sequence (DNA): TGTGCCAGCAGCGAATCGGGGGTTGGCAATCAGCCCCAGCATTTT.

The genes are TRBV5-8 and TRBJ2-2; 8 bases are shared with TRBD1. CDR3 size: 17 residues. V was pared by 2 bases and J by 1 base, with 7 bases of the junction left unmatched. Looked up from germline, CDR1 is SGHTS and CDR2 is YDEGEE. This chain's CDR3 is CASSLPTGTGNTGELFF. CDR3 DNA: TGTGCCAGCAGCTTACCGACCGGGACAGGGAACACCGGGGAGCTGTTTTTT.

The chain has TRBV5-1 and TRBJ2-7; 10 nucleotides line up with TRBD1. The CDR3 consists of 14 residues. Germline loops: CDR1 SGHRS, CDR2 YFSETQ. The V and J ends lost 2 bases and 2 bases, in that order; junction bases with no gene match: 1. The CDR3 bases are TGCGCCAGCAGCTTTGACAGGGGGCCCTACGAGCAGTACTTC. It encodes CASSFDRGPYEQYF.

The chain uses TRBV9 and TRBJ2-2; possible D gene TRBD1, 6 bases. Trimming removed 5 bases at V and 5 bases at J, with 13 bases between. The CDR3 runs 14 residues. Germline V gives CDR1 SGDLS, CDR2 YYNGEE. This CDR3 reads CASRTGFLTGELFF. CDR3 nucleotide sequence: TGTGCCAGCAGAACAGGGTTCTTAACCGGGGAGCTGTTTTTT. The complete variable domain, with remaining parts taken from reference TRBV9 and TRBJ2-2, reads DSGVTQTPKHLITATGQRVTLRCSPRSGDLSVYWYQQSLDQGLQFLIQYYNGEERAKGNILERFSAQQFPDLHSELNLSSLELGDSALYFCASRTGFLTGELFFGEGSRLTVL.

This chain links TRBV19 with TRBJ1-5, with no clear D. Trimming pared 2 bases from V and 5 bases from J, leaving 7 bases between. Germline-derived CDR1 and CDR2 are LNHDA and SQIVND (reference sequence). CDR3 size: 13 residues. In nucleotides, the CDR3 is TGTGCCAGTAGTATAATCGGTCATCAGCCCCAGCATTTT. Encoded protein: CASSIIGHQPQHF.

The V and J genes are TRBV6-4 and TRBJ2-1; D might be TRBD2 (6 bases). This CDR3 has 15 amino acids. Between the trimmed V and J ends, which lost 2 bases and 4 bases, there was a span of 12 bases. Germline CDR1 is MRHNA and CDR2 is SNTAGT. The CDR3 DNA follows: TGTGCCAGCAGTGACGACGCGGGACCATACAATGAGCAGTTCTTC. This sequence encodes CASSDDAGPYNEQFF.

This clone was picked up one time. The chain employs TRBV9 and TRBJ2-3; D not certain. Germline CDR1 and CDR2: SGDLS and YYNGEE. V shed 0 bases and J shed 2 bases, with 10 bases lying between them. This CDR3 contains 15 residues. For the CDR3, the DNA is TGTGCCAGCAGCGTAGAGTGGGGAACCACAGATACGCAGTATTTT. It is translated as CASSVEWGTTDTQYF.

V is TRBV5-4 and J is TRBJ1-1; perhaps TRBD1 as D (6 bases). The length of the CDR3 is 14 residues. From germline, CDR1 is SGHNT and CDR2 YYREEE (reference sequence). Trimming removed 0 bases at V and 1 base at J, with 7 bases between. CDR3: CASSLGTENTEAFF. In DNA, the CDR3 is TGTGCCAGCAGCTTGGGGACAGAGAACACTGAAGCTTTCTTT.

This CDR3 reads CASSFGLAGAFSYEQYF. The CDR3 nucleotides read TGTGCCAGCAGTTTTGGGCTAGCGGGAGCCTTCTCCTACGAGCAGTACTTC. V usage is TRBV28 and J usage is TRBJ2-7, with 10 nucleotides matching TRBD2. V lost 3 bases and J lost 0; bases outside the gene matches: 8. CDR1 is MDHEN, CDR2 SYDVKM, per germline. This CDR3 has 17 amino acids.

The V gene is TRBV7-6, the J gene TRBJ2-2, with D uncertain. Germline CDR1 reads SGHVS; CDR2 reads FNYEAQ. V gave up 0 bases and J gave up 6 bases, with 2 bases separating them. The CDR3 totals 12 residues. Here the CDR3 reads CASSLAAGELFF. The CDR3, as DNA: TGTGCCAGCAGCTTAGCGGCCGGGGAGCTGTTTTTT.

This clone occurred once. This chain connects TRBV27 to TRBJ1-1, with D hard to call. With 8 bases removed from V and 1 base from J, the gap between germline ends came to 20 bases. This CDR3 region has 16 residues. CDR1 MNHEY and CDR2 SMNVEV come from the germline V gene (reference sequence). Written as DNA, the CDR3 is TGTGCCAGCGGACCGCGGGTACGGGAGCCGAACACTGAAGCTTTCTTT. This encodes CASGPRVREPNTEAFF.

The chain recombines TRBV6-5 with TRBJ2-7; D may be TRBD2 (5 bases). With 0 bases removed from V and 2 bases from J, the gap between germline ends came to 14 bases. This CDR3 spans 16 amino acids. Germline assignment: CDR1 MNHEY and CDR2 SVGAGI. This CDR3 is CASSYSEAGLTYEQYF. DNA of the CDR3: TGTGCCAGCAGTTACTCGGAGGCAGGCCTAACCTACGAGCAGTACTTC.

This clone was seen only a few times. The chain employs TRBV2 and TRBJ2-7; D unclear. Germline V lookup: CDR1 SNHLY, CDR2 FYNNEI. CDR3 length: 12 residues. V was cut by 7 bases and J by 5 bases, with 12 bases left in between. CDR3 nucleotide sequence: TGTGCCAGCACGGAAAACTGGCACGAGCAGTACTTC. Translation gives CASTENWHEQYF.